The clone carrying this T cell receptor beta chain was recorded many times. Other DNA sequences in this sample translate to the same CDR3. V was clipped by 0 bases and J by 7 bases, with 7 bases between them. This CDR3 has 14 amino acids. Germline V gene data show CDR1 as SGHTA and CDR2 as FQGNSA. This entry is derived from a study of control samples from healthy donors and cancer patients. Clones were sequenced by immunoSEQ multiplex PCR, and TCRdb holds only the in-frame ones, with some missing. The sample lists 150,000 to 200,000 clones, just under 95% occurring once. This rearrangement joins TRBV7-2 to TRBJ1-6; D is unclear. This receptor was identified in a middle-aged woman in good health. The sample consisted of blood. The CDR3 nucleotides are TGTGCCAGCAGCTTAGCAGGGCGGAATTCACCCCTCCACTTT. It codes for CASSLAGRNSPLHF. Based on the CDR3 plus reference TRBV7-2 and TRBJ1-6, the full variable domain is GAGVSQSPSNKVTEKGKDVELRCDPISGHTALYWYRQSLGQGLEFLIYFQGNSAPDKSGLPSDRFSAERTGGSVSTLTIQRTQQEDSAVYLCASSLAGRNSPLHFGNGTRLTVT.